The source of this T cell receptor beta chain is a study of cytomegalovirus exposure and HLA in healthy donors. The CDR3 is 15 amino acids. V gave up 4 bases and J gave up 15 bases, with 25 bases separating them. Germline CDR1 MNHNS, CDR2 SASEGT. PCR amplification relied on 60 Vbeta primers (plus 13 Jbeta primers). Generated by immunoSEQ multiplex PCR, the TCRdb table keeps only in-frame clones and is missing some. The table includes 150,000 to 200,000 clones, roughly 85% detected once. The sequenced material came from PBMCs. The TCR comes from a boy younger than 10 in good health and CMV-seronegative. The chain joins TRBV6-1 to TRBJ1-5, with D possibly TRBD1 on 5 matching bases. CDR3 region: CASSARMGLGSLGHF. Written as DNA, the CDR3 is TGTGCCAGCAGTGCGCGGATGGGGCTCGGTTCCTTAGGGCATTTT.